This TCR beta chain came from a study of blood T cell repertoires in COVID-19 (dated by TCRdb to the early 2020s). Background on the whole study: Collaborator samples came from the United States, Italy and Spain and covered acute and convalescent phases of COVID-19. The material from the prospective study consisted of cDNA or gDNA derived from T cells, B-cell-depleted T cells, or PBMCs. Deeply sampled blood TCRbeta repertoires from subjects exposed to, actively infected with, or recovered from COVID-19 were included in the dataset. The repertoires were made available in a free public database intended to serve as a resource for research on the immune response to SARS-CoV-2. Samples came from the ongoing ImmuneRACE study (first 160 participants) plus 1,254 subjects from 6 global collaborators. A de-identified subject ID, COVID-19 status, age in years and sex were almost always included in the sample metadata. Where available, HLA class I and class II types were obtained from metadata supplied by the sample provider rather than from assay-based typing.

Each collaborating institution followed its own protocols to collect whole blood in K2EDTA tubes. For TCRbeta analysis, collaborators shipped samples as frozen whole blood, isolated PBMCs, or DNA extracted from either of those sample types. The immunoSEQ Assay, a bias-controlled multiplex PCR, was used to amplify TCRbeta CDR3 regions from genomic DNA. Per the source publication's procedure: Nucleated cell counts per sample were estimated from amplification of reference gene primers within the assay. Sequence reads were collapsed and filtered to measure the absolute abundance of every unique TCRbeta CDR3 rearrangement. For each sample, productive Simpson clonality was calculated by taking the square root of Simpson's diversity index across productive rearrangements. TCRdb holds this immuneACCESS table with in-frame rearrangements only. Some clones are missing; in checked studies, unresolved V genes explain under half, and the rest has no known cause. D and trimming come from the DNA, and the V and J calls and clone size come from that table. The sample includes more than 130,000 clones, with about 86% observed a single time. Roughly 4% of the sample goes to the ten largest clones.

With respect to this clone: It has no known antigen specificity. No base quality values were provided; no much bigger clone lies one nucleotide off.

V gives up 4 bases and J gives up 4 bases, and the segment between their germline ends measures 13 bases. The CDR3 numbers 13 residues from cysteine through phenylalanine. CDR3 DNA is the only sequence kept; it has 39 bases, read in frame from the first base. CDR1 and CDR2 were assigned from the germline V gene (reference sequence) as GTSNPN and SVGIG. On the study overall, not on this receptor specifically: Clinical and demographic metadata were provided uncurated, with the amount varying by source and participant.

Rearrangement joined TRBV30 to TRBJ1-2; TRBD1 could be the D gene, as 5 bases match. This clonotype was obtained from a woman between 40 and 50 years old with acute or convalescent COVID-19. Sequencing used peripheral blood. The CDR3 reads as follows: CAWKDRSSYGYTF. The DNA is TGTGCCTGGAAAGACAGATCCAGCTATGGCTACACCTTC.